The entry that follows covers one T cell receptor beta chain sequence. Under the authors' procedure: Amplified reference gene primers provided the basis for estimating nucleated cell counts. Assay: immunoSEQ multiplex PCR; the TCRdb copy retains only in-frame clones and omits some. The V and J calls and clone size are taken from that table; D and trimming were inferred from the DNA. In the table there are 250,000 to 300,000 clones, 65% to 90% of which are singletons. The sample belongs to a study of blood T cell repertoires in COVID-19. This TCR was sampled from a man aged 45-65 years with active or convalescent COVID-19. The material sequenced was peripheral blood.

The CDR3 DNA reads TGTGCCAGCAGTTCCCAAACAGGTCAGCCCCAGCATTTT. It specifies CASSSQTGQPQHF. The V and J genes are TRBV6-5 and TRBJ1-5; possible D gene TRBD1, 5 bases. The germline V gene has CDR1 MNHEY and CDR2 SVGAGI. The CDR3 length is 13 residues. The V gene lost 4 bases and the J gene lost 6 bases, with 10 bases spanning the gap.